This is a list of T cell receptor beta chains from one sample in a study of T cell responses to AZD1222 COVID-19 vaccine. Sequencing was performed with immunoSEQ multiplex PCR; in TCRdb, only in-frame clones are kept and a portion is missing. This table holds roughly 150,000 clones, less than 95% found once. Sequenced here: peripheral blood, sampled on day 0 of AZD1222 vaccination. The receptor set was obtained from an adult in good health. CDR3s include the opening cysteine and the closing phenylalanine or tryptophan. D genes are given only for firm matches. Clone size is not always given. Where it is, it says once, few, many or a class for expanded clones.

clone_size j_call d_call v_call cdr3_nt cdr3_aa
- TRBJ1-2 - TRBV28 TGTGCCAGCACACAACATGGCAGGTACTTAAACTATGGCTACACCTTC CASTQHGRYLNYGYTF
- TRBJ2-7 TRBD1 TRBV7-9 TGTGCCAGCAGTCATAACGACAGGGAGCCCTACGAGCAGTACTTC CASSHNDREPYEQYF
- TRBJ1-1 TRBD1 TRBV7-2 TGTGCCAGCAGCTTCAGACAGGGAGTGGAAGCTTTCTTT CASSFRQGVEAFF
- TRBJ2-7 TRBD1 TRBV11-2 TGTGCCAGCAGCATTAGCGACGACAGGGAGAGCGACGAGCAGTACTTC CASSISDDRESDEQYF
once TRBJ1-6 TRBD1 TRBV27 TGTGCCACCGGGACAGCCAATTCACCCCTCCACTTT CATGTANSPLHF
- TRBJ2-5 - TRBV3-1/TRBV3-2 TGTGCCAGCAGCCAAAGAACTAGCAGGATTCAAGAGACCCAGTACTTC CASSQRTSRIQETQYF
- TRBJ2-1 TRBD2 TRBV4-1 TGCGCCAGCAGCCAAGATGCGGGGGGTGAGCAGTTCTTC CASSQDAGGEQFF
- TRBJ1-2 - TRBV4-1 TGCGCCAGCAGCCATAGTCGCGTAAACTATGGCTACACCTTC CASSHSRVNYGYTF
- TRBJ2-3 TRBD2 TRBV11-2 TGTGCCAGCAGCGGAGGACTAGCGGGTAGCACAGATACGCAGTATTTT CASSGGLAGSTDTQYF
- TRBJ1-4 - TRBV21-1 TGTGCCAGCAGCACCCCCTGGGCTACCCTGAATGAAAAACTGTTTTTT CASSTPWATLNEKLFF
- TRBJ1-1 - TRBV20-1 TGCAGTGCTAGCGGGGTCACTGAAGCTTTCTTT CSASGVTEAFF
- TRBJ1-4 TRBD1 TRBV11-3 TGTGCCAGCAGCACTTACGGGACAGTCAATGAAAAACTGTTTTTT CASSTYGTVNEKLFF
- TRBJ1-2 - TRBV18 TGTGCCAGCTCACCAGCGGAGCCCGGCTATGGCTACACCTTC CASSPAEPGYGYTF
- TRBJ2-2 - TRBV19 TGTGCCAGTAGTCGACAGTCCTCGAACACCGGGGAGCTGTTTTTT CASSRQSSNTGELFF
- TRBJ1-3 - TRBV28 TGTGCCAGCAGTCCAAACGTTGGACAGTCTTTTTTTGGAAACACCATATATTTT CASSPNVGQSFFGNTIYF
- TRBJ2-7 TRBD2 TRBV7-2 TGTGCCAGCAGCTCGCTAGCGGGGCCAGGGGGGCAGTACTTC CASSSLAGPGGQYF
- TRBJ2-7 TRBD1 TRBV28 TGTGCCAGCAGTCGGGGACAGCAAGTTACCTACGAGCAGTACTTC CASSRGQQVTYEQYF
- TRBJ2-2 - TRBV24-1 TGTGCCACCAGTGATTCCGGGACGGAGAACACCGGGGAGCTGTTTTTT CATSDSGTENTGELFF
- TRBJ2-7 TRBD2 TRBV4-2 TGTGCCAGCAGCCAAGATGGGAGCGGGGGGTTCAACGAGCAGTACTTC CASSQDGSGGFNEQYF
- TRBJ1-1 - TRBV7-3 TGTGCCAGCAGCTTGGGGGCAAGCACTGAAGCTTTCTTT CASSLGASTEAFF
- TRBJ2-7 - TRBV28 TGTGCCAGCACCCCGGACAGTCTCTACGAGCAGTACTTC CASTPDSLYEQYF
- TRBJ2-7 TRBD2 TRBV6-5 TGTGCCAGCGATGGGACTAGCGTCTACGAGCAGTACTTC CASDGTSVYEQYF
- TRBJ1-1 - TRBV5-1 TGCGCCAGCAGCTTGGAGGAAAAAAACACTGAAGCTTTCTTT CASSLEEKNTEAFF
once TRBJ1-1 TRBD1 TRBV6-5 TGTGCCAGCAGCGTAACAGGGGGGACTGAAGCTTTCTTT CASSVTGGTEAFF
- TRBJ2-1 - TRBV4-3 TGCGCCAGCAGCCAAGGAAGCCCAGCGGGTGAGCAGTTCTTC CASSQGSPAGEQFF
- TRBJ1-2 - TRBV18 TGTGCCAGCTCACCATACAGTGATTCCTATGGCTACACCTTC CASSPYSDSYGYTF
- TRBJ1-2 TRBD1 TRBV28 TGTGCCAGCAGTTGGGGGACAGAGATTTACTATGGCTACACCTTC CASSWGTEIYYGYTF
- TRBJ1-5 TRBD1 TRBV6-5 TGTGCCAGCAGTAAGGGACAGCAAAATCAGCCCCAGCATTTT CASSKGQQNQPQHF
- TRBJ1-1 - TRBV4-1 TGCGCCAGCAGCCAAACCAATGCTGGCAGGTTGGAAGCTTTCTTT CASSQTNAGRLEAFF
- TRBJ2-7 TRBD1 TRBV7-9 TGTGCCAGCAGCTTGGACAGGGGAGACGAGCAGTACTTC CASSLDRGDEQYF